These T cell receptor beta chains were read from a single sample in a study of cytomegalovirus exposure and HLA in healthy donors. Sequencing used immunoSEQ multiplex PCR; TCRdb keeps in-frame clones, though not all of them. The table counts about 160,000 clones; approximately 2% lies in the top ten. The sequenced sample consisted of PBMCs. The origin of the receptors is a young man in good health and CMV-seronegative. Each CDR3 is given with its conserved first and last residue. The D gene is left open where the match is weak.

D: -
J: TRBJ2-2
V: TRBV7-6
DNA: TGTGCCAGCAGCCCACTGGACAGTTTACGAAACACCGGGGAGCTGTTTTTT
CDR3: CASSPLDSLRNTGELFF

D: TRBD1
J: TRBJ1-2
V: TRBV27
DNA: TGTGCCAGCCAGAATCAGGGGGCGCAGGACTATGGCTACACCTTC
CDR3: CASQNQGAQDYGYTF

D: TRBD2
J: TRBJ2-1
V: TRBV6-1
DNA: TGTGCCAGCAGTGAAGGAGCTAGCGGGAGCAATGAGCAGTTCTTC
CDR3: CASSEGASGSNEQFF

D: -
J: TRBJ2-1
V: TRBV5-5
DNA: TGTGCCAGCAGCTTGGAGGCTGGACACGGTGAGCAGTTCTTC
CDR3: CASSLEAGHGEQFF

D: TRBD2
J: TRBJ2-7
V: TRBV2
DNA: TGTGCCAGCAGTTACCTCTCGGGGGGACTAGCGGAGTACTTC
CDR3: CASSYLSGGLAEYF

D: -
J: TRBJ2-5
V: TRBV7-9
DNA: TGTGCCAGCAGCTCCGGACAGACCAAAGAGACCCAGTACTTC
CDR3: CASSSGQTKETQYF

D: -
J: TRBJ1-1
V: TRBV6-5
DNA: TGTGCCAGCAGCTCCCAATGGCAACCAGGCACTGAAGCTTTCTTT
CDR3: CASSSQWQPGTEAFF

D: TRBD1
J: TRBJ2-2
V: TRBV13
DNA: TGTGCCAGCAGCTCCGAGACAGGGGCCAACACCGGGGAGCTGTTTTTT
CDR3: CASSSETGANTGELFF

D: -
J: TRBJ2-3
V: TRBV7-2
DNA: TGTGCCAGCAGCGAGACAGATACGCAGTATTTT
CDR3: CASSETDTQYF

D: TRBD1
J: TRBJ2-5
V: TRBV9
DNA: TGTGCCAGCAGCGTCGGGACAGGGGGCGGACAAGAGACCCAGTACTTC
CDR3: CASSVGTGGGQETQYF

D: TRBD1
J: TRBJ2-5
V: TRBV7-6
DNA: TGTGCCAGCAGCTCCTGGACAGGGGCTGGGGAGACCCAGTACTTC
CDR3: CASSSWTGAGETQYF

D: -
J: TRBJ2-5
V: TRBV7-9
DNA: TGTGCCAGCAGCCTCAGTGTCTCTGCCCAGTACTTC
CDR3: CASSLSVSAQYF

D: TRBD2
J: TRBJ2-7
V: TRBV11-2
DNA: TGTGCCAGCAGCTTAGTCAGCGGGGGGACCTACGAGCAGTACTTC
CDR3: CASSLVSGGTYEQYF

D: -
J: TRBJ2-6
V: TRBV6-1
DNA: TGTGCTAGCGGGGACAGGGCTGGGGCCAACGTCCTGACTTTC
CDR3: CASGDRAGANVLTF

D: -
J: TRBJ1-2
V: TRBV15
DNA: TGTGCCACCAGCCAGCAGGAAGATTATGGCTACACCTTC
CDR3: CATSQQEDYGYTF

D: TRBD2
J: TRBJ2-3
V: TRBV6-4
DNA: TGTGCCAGCAGTGCTGCGGGAGGGAACACAGATACGCAGTATTTT
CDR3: CASSAAGGNTDTQYF

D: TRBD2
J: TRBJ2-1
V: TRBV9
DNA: TGTGCCAGCAGCCCCGGTTCGAGCGGGGCCTACAATGAGCAGTTCTTC
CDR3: CASSPGSSGAYNEQFF

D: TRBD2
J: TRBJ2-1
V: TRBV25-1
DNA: TGTGCCAGCATTCCCGGGCTAGCGGGAGGGAATGAGCAGTTCTTC
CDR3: CASIPGLAGGNEQFF

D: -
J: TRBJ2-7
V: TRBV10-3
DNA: TGTGCCATCAGTGAGCAGGGGTCCTACGAGCAGTACTTC
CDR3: CAISEQGSYEQYF

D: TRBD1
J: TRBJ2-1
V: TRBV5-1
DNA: TGCGCCAGCAGCTTAGGGACAGGGATTGGCAATGAGCAGTTCTTC
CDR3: CASSLGTGIGNEQFF

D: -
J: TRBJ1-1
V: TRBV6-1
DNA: TGTGCCAGCAGGGCACAGCCGAACACTGAAGCTTTCTTT
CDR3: CASRAQPNTEAFF

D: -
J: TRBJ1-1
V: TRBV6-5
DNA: TGTGCCAGCAGTTACCCAGGGTCGGGCACTGAAGCTTTCTTT
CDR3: CASSYPGSGTEAFF

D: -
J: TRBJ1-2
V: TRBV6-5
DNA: TGTGCCAGCAGCCCCCCGGGGGACTATGGCTACACCTTC
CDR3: CASSPPGDYGYTF

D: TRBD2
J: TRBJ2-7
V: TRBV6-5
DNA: TGTGCCAGCAGACCCCGGGGGACTAGTCCCTACGAGCAGTACTTC
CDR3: CASRPRGTSPYEQYF

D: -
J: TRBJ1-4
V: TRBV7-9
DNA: TGTGCCAGCAGCTCCCGGGGTTATGTTTTT
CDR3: CASSSRGYVF

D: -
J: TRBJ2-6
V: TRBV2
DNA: TGTGCCAGCTTGAGGGCTGGGGCCAACGTCCTGACTTTC
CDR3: CASLRAGANVLTF

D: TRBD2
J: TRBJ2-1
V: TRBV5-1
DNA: TGCGCCAGCAGCTTTTTCGGGACTAGCGGTTACAATGAGCAGTTCTTC
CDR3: CASSFFGTSGYNEQFF

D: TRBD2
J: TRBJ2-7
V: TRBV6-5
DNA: TGTGCCAGTCAGAAAGCGGGAGGGACCTACGAGCAGTACTTC
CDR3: CASQKAGGTYEQYF

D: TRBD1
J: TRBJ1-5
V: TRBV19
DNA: TGTGCCAGTTCGACGCCAGGGGGGACTCAGCCCCAGCATTTT
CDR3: CASSTPGGTQPQHF

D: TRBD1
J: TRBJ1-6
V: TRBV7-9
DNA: TGTGCCAGCAGCTTAGTTACAGGGGGCGGGAATTCACCCCTCCACTTT
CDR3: CASSLVTGGGNSPLHF

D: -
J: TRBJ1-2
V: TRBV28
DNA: TGTGCCAGCAGACCCGACGGGAACTATGGCTACACCTTC
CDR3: CASRPDGNYGYTF

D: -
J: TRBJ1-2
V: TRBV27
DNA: TGTGCCAGCAGGCTTGAGAAGGACTCCTTCAGTCTCTATGGCTACACCTTC
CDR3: CASRLEKDSFSLYGYTF

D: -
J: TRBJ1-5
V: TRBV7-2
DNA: TGTGCCAGCAGCTTAGACTCCAATCAGCCCCAGCATTTT
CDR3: CASSLDSNQPQHF

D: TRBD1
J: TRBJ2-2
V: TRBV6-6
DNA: TGTGCCAGCAGTTTACAGGGGGCGCAAGGCGGGGAGCTGTTTTTT
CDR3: CASSLQGAQGGELFF

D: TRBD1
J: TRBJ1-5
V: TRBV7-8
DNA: TGTGCCAGCAGCTTAGGGACAGGTTTAAATCAGCCCCAGCATTTT
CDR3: CASSLGTGLNQPQHF

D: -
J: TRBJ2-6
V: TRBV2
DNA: TGTGCCAGCAATTCAGGGGCCAACGTCCTGACTTTC
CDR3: CASNSGANVLTF

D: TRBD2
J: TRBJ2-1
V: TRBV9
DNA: TGTGCCAGCAGCGTAGCGAGCGGGAGGGGGTCCTACAATGAGCAGTTCTTC
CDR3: CASSVASGRGSYNEQFF

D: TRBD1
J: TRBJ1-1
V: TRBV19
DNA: TGTGCCAGTAGTAGGACAGGGTCGGGGAACACTGAAGCTTTCTTT
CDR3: CASSRTGSGNTEAFF

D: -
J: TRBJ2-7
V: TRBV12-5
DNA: TGTGCTAGTGGTCTGGACTGGGCGGGGGAGCAGTACTTC
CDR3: CASGLDWAGEQYF

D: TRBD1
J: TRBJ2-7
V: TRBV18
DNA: TGTGCCAGCTCACCAGGACAGGGGGCCGGGGGCGAGCAGTACTTC
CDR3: CASSPGQGAGGEQYF

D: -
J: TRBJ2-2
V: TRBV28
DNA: TGTGCCAGCAGTAACAGGGTTTCCGGGGAGCTGTTTTTT
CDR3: CASSNRVSGELFF

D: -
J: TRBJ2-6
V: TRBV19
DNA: TGTGCCAGTAGTCCTCCCATATCCTGGGCTAGCGAGAGCTCTGGGGCCAACGTCCTGACTTTC
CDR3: CASSPPISWASESSGANVLTF

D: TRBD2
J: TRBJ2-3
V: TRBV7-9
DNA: TGTGCCAGCAGCCCAGGACTAGCGGGAGCGGGATTGGCCACAGATACGCAGTATTTT
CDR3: CASSPGLAGAGLATDTQYF

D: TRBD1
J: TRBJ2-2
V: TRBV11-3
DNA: TGTGCCAGCAGCCAGGGGGTGGGGCAGGCCGGGGAGCTGTTTTTT
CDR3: CASSQGVGQAGELFF

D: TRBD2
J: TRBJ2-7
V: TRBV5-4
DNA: TGTGCCAGCAGCCCGAGAGCGGGGGGCTACGTGGGCGAGCAGTACTTC
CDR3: CASSPRAGGYVGEQYF

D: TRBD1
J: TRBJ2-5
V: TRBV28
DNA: TGTGCCAGCAGTTTCTACACAGGGGGCGGAGAGACCCAGTACTTC
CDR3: CASSFYTGGGETQYF